The rows below give T cell receptor beta chains drawn from one sample of a study of T-cell reconstitution after alpha-beta-depleted transplantation in children. TCRdb itself ran the PCR reads through MiXCR, one entry per CDR3 protein. The data hold about 110,000 distinct CDR3 sequences, with 10% observed a single time. This sample comprised PBMCs from the stem cell graft donor, obtained from the stem cell graft. Receptors originate from a human donor who donated a stem cell graft to a child with acute lymphoblastic leukemia. CDR3s include the opening cysteine and the closing phenylalanine or tryptophan. Fields, in order: clone size, D gene, V gene, J gene, CDR3 protein, CDR3 DNA. A D gene is named only where the DNA matches it firmly. The listing skips clone size in some rows; elsewhere it reads once, few, many or a size class.

clone size: many; D gene: NA; V gene: TRBV11-2; J gene: TRBJ2-5; CDR3 protein: CASSLNPGARETQYF; CDR3 DNA: TGTGCCAGCAGCTTAAATCCGGGGGCGAGAGAGACCCAGTACTTC
clone size: many; D gene: TRBD1; V gene: TRBV28; J gene: TRBJ2-3; CDR3 protein: CASMGTGYTDTQYF; CDR3 DNA: TGTGCCAGCATGGGGACAGGCTACACAGATACGCAGTATTTT
clone size: many; D gene: NA; V gene: TRBV20-1; J gene: TRBJ2-7; CDR3 protein: CSARGTDEQYF; CDR3 DNA: TGCAGTGCTAGAGGGACAGACGAGCAGTACTTC
clone size: many; D gene: NA; V gene: TRBV4-3; J gene: TRBJ1-3; CDR3 protein: CASSRSGAGSYGNTIYF; CDR3 DNA: TGCGCCAGCAGCCGTTCCGGTGCCGGCTCTTATGGAAACACCATATATTTT
clone size: many; D gene: TRBD2; V gene: TRBV11-3; J gene: TRBJ2-2; CDR3 protein: CASSPGLAGTGELFF; CDR3 DNA: TGTGCCAGCAGCCCTGGACTAGCGGGTACCGGGGAGCTGTTTTTT
clone size: NA; D gene: NA; V gene: TRBV7-9; J gene: TRBJ2-7; CDR3 protein: CASSFFGAGIYEQYF; CDR3 DNA: TGTGCCAGCAGCTTTTTCGGGGCAGGGATTTACGAGCAGTACTTC
clone size: many; D gene: NA; V gene: TRBV15; J gene: TRBJ2-7; CDR3 protein: CATSRNLGRYYEQYF; CDR3 DNA: TGTGCCACCAGCAGAAATTTGGGACGGTACTACGAGCAGTACTTC
clone size: NA; D gene: TRBD1; V gene: TRBV5-6; J gene: TRBJ2-4; CDR3 protein: CASSPQGIAKNRQYF; CDR3 DNA: TGTGCCAGCAGCCCACAGGGGATAGCCAAAAACAGGCAGTACTTC
clone size: many; D gene: NA; V gene: TRBV12-3/TRBV12-4; J gene: TRBJ1-2; CDR3 protein: CASLQGLNYGYTF; CDR3 DNA: TGTGCCAGCCTACAGGGCCTTAACTATGGCTACACCTTC
clone size: many; D gene: NA; V gene: TRBV6-2/TRBV6-3; J gene: TRBJ1-1; CDR3 protein: CASSYGPGPHGPNTEAFF; CDR3 DNA: TGTGCCAGCAGTTATGGCCCCGGGCCCCACGGCCCCAACACTGAAGCTTTCTTT